This is a list of T cell receptor beta chains from one sample in a study of blood T cell repertoires in COVID-19. The data were produced by immunoSEQ multiplex PCR, yet TCRdb's version contains in-frame clones alone and is incomplete. The sample gives approximately 280,000 clones, about four fifths of which show up once; approximately 5% is in the top ten. Sequencing was performed on PBMCs or T cells enriched from blood (not recorded which). All receptors come from a man in his forties who had been exposed to COVID-19. Both conserved end residues are part of each CDR3.

length: 15; V: TRBV11-3; CDR3: CASRPRTSGDNEQFF
length: 16; V: TRBV4-1; CDR3: CASSQVSRGGSEKLFF
length: 11; V: TRBV30; CDR3: CAWSASYEQYF
length: 15; V: TRBV24-1; CDR3: CATSLAGQNTGELFF
length: 15; V: TRBV30; CDR3: CALTRTGGGNQPQHF
length: 15; V: TRBV12-5; CDR3: CASGLVRTGGVGYTF
length: 10; V: TRBV19; CDR3: CASKAEKLFF
length: 12; V: TRBV3-1/TRBV3-2; CDR3: CASSYRLGELFF
length: 12; V: TRBV5-6; CDR3: CASSRTSNEQYF
length: 14; V: TRBV29-1; CDR3: CSVGQGSSYYGYTF
length: 16; V: TRBV4-1; CDR3: CASSQDLGGFQETQYF
length: 15; V: TRBV18; CDR3: CASSPYDMENTEAFF
length: 12; V: TRBV19; CDR3: CASTADSLEAFF
length: 12; V: TRBV2; CDR3: CASSPRGMNSNF
length: 14; V: TRBV6-1; CDR3: CASSETSGRDEQYF
length: 13; V: TRBV12-3/TRBV12-4; CDR3: CASSLETNQPQHF
length: 16; V: TRBV7-8; CDR3: CASSRGGLYTRDGYTF
length: 14; V: TRBV6-5; CDR3: CASSISGSINEQFF
length: 13; V: TRBV10-3; CDR3: CAISEQTGTEAFF
length: 14; V: TRBV7-9; CDR3: CASRAWSLTDTQYF
length: 14; V: TRBV6-5; CDR3: CATTPAGQVNEQFF
length: 16; V: TRBV19; CDR3: CASRETGGHSGNTIYF
length: 16; V: TRBV11-2; CDR3: CASSSGTSGKTDTQYF
length: 14; V: TRBV5-4; CDR3: CASSLEAGNYEQYF
length: 13; V: TRBV11-3; CDR3: CASSPPGLGYGYF
length: 18; V: TRBV7-9; CDR3: CASSPSRLAGKYQETQYF
length: 13; V: TRBV5-1; CDR3: CATRDTSTDTQYF
length: 11; V: TRBV6-5; CDR3: CASRLSGELFF
length: 15; V: TRBV3-1/TRBV3-2; CDR3: CASSQDPGQQETQYF
length: 15; V: TRBV9; CDR3: CASSVVPSSGNNIYF
length: 17; V: TRBV3-1/TRBV3-2; CDR3: CASSQDGTGALLNEQFF
length: 13; V: TRBV7-3; CDR3: CASSPSPGYEQYF
length: 15; V: TRBV19; CDR3: CASSMNNVPSTEAFF
length: 14; V: TRBV13; CDR3: CASSRGELTEKLFF
length: 13; V: TRBV6-1; CDR3: CASSEGLADIQYF
length: 14; V: TRBV5-4; CDR3: CAVMGLAGEQTQYF
length: 16; V: TRBV29-1; CDR3: CSVWEDTGGVNEKLFF
length: 15; V: TRBV3-1/TRBV3-2; CDR3: CASRKTGQGIYEQYF
length: 11; V: TRBV12-3/TRBV12-4; CDR3: CASSLKETQYF
length: 13; V: TRBV6-5; CDR3: CASNSGASYEQYF
length: 11; V: TRBV30; CDR3: CAFAARETQYF
length: 16; V: TRBV15; CDR3: CATSRGTSASTDTQYF
length: 12; V: TRBV12-3/TRBV12-4; CDR3: CASRTGDKTQYF
length: 16; V: TRBV7-2; CDR3: CASSSGPGQGGEKLFF
length: 15; V: TRBV11-3; CDR3: CASSRRLGDGNEQFF
length: 14; V: TRBV19; CDR3: CASSRGQANTEAFF
length: 12; V: TRBV3-1/TRBV3-2; CDR3: CASRRQGSEQYF
length: 17; V: TRBV24-1; CDR3: CATSPTKTGGGFHGYTF
length: 15; V: TRBV7-6; CDR3: CASSFGQTYNSPLHF